The rows below give T cell receptor beta chains drawn from one sample of a study of blood T cell repertoires in COVID-19. Clones were sequenced by immunoSEQ multiplex PCR, and TCRdb holds only the in-frame ones, with some missing. The sample contains fewer than 350,000 clones, roughly 85% of which appear only once. Sequenced: peripheral blood. These TCRs come from a human donor in a cohort sampled during active COVID-19. Both conserved end residues are part of each CDR3. D genes are given only for firm matches. Not all rows give a size; the values are once, few, many and, for expanded clones, a class.

.,TRBD1,TRBJ2-1,TRBV7-3,CASSRDRGQLGTREQFF,TGTGCCAGCAGCCGGGACAGGGGGCAGTTGGGTACAAGGGAGCAGTTCTTC
.,TRBD1,TRBJ2-7,TRBV9,CASSVSTGGPYEQYF,TGTGCCAGCAGCGTATCAACAGGGGGCCCCTACGAGCAGTACTTC
.,.,TRBJ1-1,TRBV19,CATKRGSFRETEAFF,TGTGCCACTAAGCGAGGAAGTTTCAGAGAGACTGAAGCTTTCTTT
.,TRBD1,TRBJ2-1,TRBV7-3,CASSRQGASNEQFF,TGTGCCAGCAGCCGACAGGGGGCAAGCAATGAGCAGTTCTTC
.,.,TRBJ1-1,TRBV7-2,CASSPYNLNTEAFF,TGTGCCAGCAGCCCGTACAATTTGAACACTGAAGCTTTCTTT
once,.,TRBJ1-1,TRBV28,CASRVRGRGSEAFF,TGTGCCAGCAGGGTTAGGGGAAGGGGGTCTGAAGCTTTCTTT
.,TRBD2,TRBJ2-7,TRBV5-6,CASSPGLAASYEQYF,TGTGCCAGCAGCCCGGGACTAGCCGCATCCTACGAGCAGTACTTC
.,.,TRBJ2-3,TRBV7-9,CASSLARQRTDTQYF,TGTGCCAGCAGCTTAGCGCGACAGCGCACAGATACGCAGTATTTT
.,.,TRBJ1-1,TRBV6-5,CAIHYTTQGGTEAFF,TGTGCCATCCACTATACAACACAGGGTGGCACTGAAGCTTTCTTT
.,.,TRBJ1-2,TRBV3-1/TRBV3-2,CASSQWGQDNYGYTF,TGTGCCAGCAGCCAGTGGGGGCAGGATAACTATGGCTACACCTTC